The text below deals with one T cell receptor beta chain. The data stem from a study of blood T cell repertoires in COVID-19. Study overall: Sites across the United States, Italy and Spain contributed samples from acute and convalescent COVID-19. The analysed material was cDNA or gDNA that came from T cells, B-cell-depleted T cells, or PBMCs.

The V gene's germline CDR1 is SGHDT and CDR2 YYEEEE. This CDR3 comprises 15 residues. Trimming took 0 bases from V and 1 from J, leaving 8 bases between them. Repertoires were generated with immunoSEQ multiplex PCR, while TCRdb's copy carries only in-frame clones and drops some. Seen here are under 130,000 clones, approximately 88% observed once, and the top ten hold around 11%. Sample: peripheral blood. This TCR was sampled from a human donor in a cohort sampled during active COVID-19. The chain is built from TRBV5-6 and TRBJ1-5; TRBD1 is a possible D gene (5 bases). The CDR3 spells CASSLAGGSNQPQHF. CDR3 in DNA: TGTGCCAGCAGCTTGGCCGGGGGGAGCAATCAGCCCCAGCATTTT.